This passage covers 3 T cell receptor beta chains from one sample sequenced in a study of molecular identifiers for immune sequencing clone quantification (dated by TCRdb to the late 2010s). Libraries were built with PCR. The sequencer was a NextSeq 500. TCRdb reran the public reads through fastp at Q25 and MiXCR, keeping productive beta chains. Rows matching on CDR3 protein sequence are summarized as one entry with the most common DNA and genes. The sample table holds under 800,000 distinct CDR3 sequences, of which around 25% were seen once. The ten biggest clones cover 0.78% of the sample. The specimen was naive CD8+ T cells from blood, with Jurkat cell RNA spiked in. The cell subset or site label for this specimen denotes: FACS-sorted CD8+CD4-CCR7+CD45RA+ naive T cells. The receptors come from a human donor in good health. Some libraries in this study had Jurkat cell RNA spiked in.

The chain carries TRBV19 and TRBJ2-1; D call uncertain. Germline V CDR1 and CDR2: LNHDA, SQIVND (reference sequence). The germline V and J ends were trimmed by 1 base and 0 bases, with 13 bases remaining between them. The CDR3 is made up of 17 amino acids. Written as DNA, the CDR3 is TGTGCCAGTAGTATAGTTCACTCCTTCAGCTCCTACAATGAGCAGTTCTTC. Translated, it gives CASSIVHSFSSYNEQFF.

Written as DNA, the CDR3 is TGTGCCAGCAGCCGACTAGTCTTCAATGAGCAGTTCTTC. Translated: CASSRLVFNEQFF. The rearrangement joins TRBV27 to TRBJ2-1, with a tentative D call TRBD2 (6 bases). The V end was cut by 6 bases, the J end by 6 bases, with 12 bases between. The V gene's germline CDR1 is MNHEY and CDR2 SMNVEV (reference sequence). The CDR3 spans 13 residues.

This clonotype was counted at least ten times. The chain joins TRBV12-3 or TRBV12-4 to TRBJ2-1, with D possibly TRBD2 on 5 matching bases. This CDR3 has 16 amino acids. Trimming pared 4 bases from V and 4 bases from J, leaving 17 bases between. The CDR3 sequence is CASSSINTDWYNEQFF. The DNA of the CDR3 is TGTGCCAGCAGTTCCATCAACACGGACTGGTACAATGAGCAGTTCTTC.